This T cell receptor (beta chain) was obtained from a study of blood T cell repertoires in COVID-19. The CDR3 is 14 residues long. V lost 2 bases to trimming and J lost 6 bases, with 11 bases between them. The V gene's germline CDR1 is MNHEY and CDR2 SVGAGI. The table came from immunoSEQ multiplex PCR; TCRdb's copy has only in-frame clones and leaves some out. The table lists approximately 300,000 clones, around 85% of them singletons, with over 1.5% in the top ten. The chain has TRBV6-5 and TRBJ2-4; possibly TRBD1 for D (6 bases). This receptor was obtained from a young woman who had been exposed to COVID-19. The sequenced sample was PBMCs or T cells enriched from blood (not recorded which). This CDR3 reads CASSYPGAGNIQYF. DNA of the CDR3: TGTGCCAGCAGTTACCCAGGGGCGGGAAACATTCAGTACTTC.